This T cell receptor (beta chain) was documented in a study of CD8 T cells in ankylosing spondylitis. TCRdb re-called the 5' RACE reads through MiXCR, storing one row per CDR3 protein. There are about 500,000 distinct CDR3 sequences in the sample; about 12% occur only once, and over 6.5% lies in the top ten. The CDR3 is 13 amino acids. The ends lost 5 bases at V and 5 bases at J; junction bases unmatched: 5. CDR1 MNHNS and CDR2 SASEGT come from the germline V gene. Points on this clonotype: Its antigen is as yet unknown.

Study-level results: Within ankylosing spondylitis blood, a TCR beta motif made up of seven or eight highly homologous variants appeared to be characteristic. Existing reports had already noted some motif variants in reactive arthritis synovial fluid and blood. Disease-linked clones reportedly showed significant enrichment in matched ankylosing spondylitis synovial fluid.

This TCR was recovered from a male donor with ankylosing spondylitis. This chain uses TRBV6-1 with TRBJ2-7, with 8 positions matching TRBD1. The sequenced sample consisted of blood, either unsorted or a sorted T cell fraction (not recorded which). CDR3 protein: CASSPDRGHEQYV. CDR3 sequence (DNA): TGTGCCAGCAGTCCCGACAGGGGTCACGAGCAGTACGTC.